One sample yielded the 8 T cell receptor beta chains listed below, sequenced in a study of vaccination and CD4 T cells after COVID-19. No antigen has been identified for these receptors. An Oncomine TCR Beta short-read assay was used to sequence the DNA from cultured CD4+ T cells. Via MiXCR, TCRdb re-called the PCR reads, giving one row per CDR3 protein. The sample includes some 19,000 distinct CDR3 sequences, nearly 55% of them seen just once. As for treatment: roughly 11-day PBMC culture with coronavirus spike peptide pools or control peptides (ViraFEST assay). Material for sequencing was CD4+ T cells from blood, cultured in vitro. The receptors here all came from a human donor who had recovered from COVID-19.

The rearrangement joins TRBV2 to TRBJ1-1; D gene unclear. This CDR3 comprises 12 residues. The V end was cut by 3 bases, the J end by 5 bases, with 7 bases between. The germline V gene has CDR1 SNHLY and CDR2 FYNNEI. The CDR3 region is CASSEPGTEAFF. The CDR3 DNA reads as TGTGCCAGCAGTGAGCCCGGGACTGAAGCTTTCTTT.

This clonotype was seen only a few times. CDR3 amino acids: CASSPSRLTDTQYF. The CDR3 DNA reads as TGTGCCAGCAGCCCCTCAAGACTCACAGATACGCAGTATTTT. The V call is TRBV11-2, the J call TRBJ2-3, with D unclear. V lost 5 bases and J 2 bases, leaving 11 bases between the germline ends. Germline-derived CDR1 and CDR2 are SGHAT and FQNNGV. The CDR3 contains 14 residues.

The CDR3 loop is CASSSPSGSSYNEQFF. As DNA, the CDR3 is TGTGCCAGCAGCTCTCCGAGCGGAAGCTCCTACAATGAGCAGTTCTTC. V and J are TRBV7-3 and TRBJ2-1; maybe TRBD2 (5 bases). Trimming left V 4 bases short and J 0 bases short, with 13 bases between. The CDR3 is 16 residues long. The germline gives CDR1 SGHTA, CDR2 FQGTGA.

The chain combines TRBV24-1 with TRBJ2-2; 7 bases fit TRBD1. Trimming took 5 bases from V and 5 from J; bases not matched to a gene: 4. The CDR3 sequence is 14 residues long. Germline V gene sequence: CDR1 KGHDR, CDR2 SFDVKD. The CDR3 loop reads CATSVGGKTGELFF. CDR3 in DNA: TGTGCCACCAGTGTAGGGGGCAAGACCGGGGAGCTGTTTTTT.

V and J are TRBV7-9 and TRBJ1-5, with 7 bases lining up with TRBD1. V lost 0 bases to trimming and J lost 5 bases; unmatched junction nucleotides: 10. CDR1 and CDR2 (germline): SEHNR, FQNEAQ (reference sequence). The CDR3 has 17 amino acids. The CDR3 sequence is CASSLALTGEDYQPQHF. The CDR3 DNA is TGTGCCAGCAGCTTAGCCCTTACAGGGGAGGACTATCAGCCCCAGCATTTT.

This clonotype appeared a single time. CDR3 DNA: TGTGCCAGCAGCTTGCTCGGGACGACCTACGAGCAGTACTTC. It encodes CASSLLGTTYEQYF. The chain carries TRBV7-9 and TRBJ2-7; D is tentatively TRBD1 or TRBD2 (5 bases each). The length of the CDR3 is 14 residues. CDR1 SEHNR and CDR2 FQNEAQ come from the germline V gene (reference sequence). Trimming stripped 3 bases from V and 2 bases from J, with 11 bases between.

The V gene is TRBV29-1, the J gene TRBJ1-5; TRBD1 might be the D (6 bases). Trimming took off 3 bases at V and 5 bases at J, with 8 bases between the two ends. The CDR3 consists of 12 residues. CDR1 SQVTM and CDR2 ANQGSEA come from the germline V gene. The CDR3 DNA follows: TGCAGCGTTGATCCAGGGGATCAGCCCCAGCATTTT. Protein: CSVDPGDQPQHF.

This sequence joins TRBV7-2 and TRBJ2-3; D ambiguous. Per the germline V gene, CDR1 is SGHTA and CDR2 is FQGNSA. This CDR3 spans 14 amino acids. With 1 base removed from V and 6 bases from J, the gap between germline ends came to 11 bases. The CDR3 coding sequence is TGTGCCAGCAGCTTAGTTAATTTTGAGGATACGCAGTATTTT. It yields the protein CASSLVNFEDTQYF.